This is a list of T cell receptor beta chains from one sample in a study of T-cell reconstitution after alpha-beta-depleted transplantation in children. TCRdb re-derived calls from the PCR reads in MiXCR, one entry per CDR3 protein. The sample consists of some 840,000 distinct CDR3 sequences, about 15% of them appearing once. This specimen was PBMCs, mostly from graft donor cells, taken 360 days after TCRalphabeta/CD19-depleted stem cell transplant. These receptors originate from a male patient younger than 18 who had a stem cell transplant for acute lymphoblastic leukemia, so the T cells may come from the graft donor. Both conserved end residues are part of each CDR3. A D gene is named only where the DNA matches it firmly. The size field is filled for only some rows; it gives once, few, many or a size class.

abundance	v_gene	j_gene	d_gene	CDR3nt	CDR3aa
many	TRBV20-1	TRBJ2-1	NA	TGCAGTGGGCATGGGACCGTTGGGCTGGATGAGCAGTTCTTC	CSGHGTVGLDEQFF
many	TRBV15	TRBJ2-7	NA	TGTGCCACCAGCAGAGACGCCTCCTACGAGCAGTACTTC	CATSRDASYEQYF
NA	TRBV3-1	TRBJ2-1	NA	TGTGCCAGCAGCCAAGGCGTGGGAACCTACAATGAGCAGTTCTTC	CASSQGVGTYNEQFF
NA	TRBV10-2	TRBJ2-1	NA	TGCGCCAGCAGTACCGGGCCCGTCGGGAGTGAGCAGTTCTTC	CASSTGPVGSEQFF
few	TRBV27	TRBJ2-1	TRBD2	TGTGCCAGCAGTTTCGGGCGGGAGTACAATGAGCAGTTCTTC	CASSFGREYNEQFF
once	TRBV2	TRBJ2-4	TRBD1	TGTGCCAGCAGCGCGAGACAGGGGCCCCGGGATTGTTACTTC	CASSARQGPRDCYF
NA	TRBV9	TRBJ1-3	TRBD1	TGTGCCAGCAGCGGGGGACAGAGCTCTGGAAACACCATATATTTT	CASSGGQSSGNTIYF
NA	TRBV20-1	TRBJ1-2	NA	TGCAGTGCTAGCGAGGGGTGGACCTATGGCTACACCTTC	CSASEGWTYGYTF
NA	TRBV11-2	TRBJ2-2	TRBD1	TGTGCCAGCAGCTTAGAGGCCGGGACAGGGGACTCCGGGGAGCTGTTTTTT	CASSLEAGTGDSGELFF
few	TRBV5-1	TRBJ2-4	NA	TGCGCCAGCAGCTTGGTGGCCACGGGAGCCAAAAACATTCAGTACTTC	CASSLVATGAKNIQYF
many	TRBV12-3/TRBV12-4	TRBJ1-5	NA	TGTGCCAGCAGCTTGGGGGAGCTTGGTCAGCCCCAGCATTTT	CASSLGELGQPQHF
few	TRBV11-1	TRBJ2-1	NA	TGTGCCAGCATTGGCCGGCCCTCCTCCTACAATGAGCAGTTCTTC	CASIGRPSSYNEQFF
NA	TRBV30	TRBJ1-2	TRBD1	TGTGCCTGGAGTCCCTCTCCGAGGGGGCACACCAAAGAGGGGAATGGCTACACCTTC	CAWSPSPRGHTKEGNGYTF
many	TRBV20-1	TRBJ2-7	NA	TGCAGTGCTAGAGAGGCGGGCTCCTACGAGCAGTACTTC	CSAREAGSYEQYF
many	TRBV12-3/TRBV12-4	TRBJ2-7	TRBD1	TGTGCCAGCACCGGACAGGGCGGGAAGTCCTACGAGCAGTACTTC	CASTGQGGKSYEQYF
NA	TRBV13	TRBJ2-4	NA	TGTGCCAGCAGCCGCACCGGGACAGCCAAAAACATTCAGTACTTC	CASSRTGTAKNIQYF
NA	TRBV7-9	TRBJ2-6	TRBD2	TGTGCCAGCAGCTTCGGAGCGGGGGGGGCCAACGTCCTGACTTTC	CASSFGAGGANVLTF
NA	TRBV5-1	TRBJ2-3	TRBD2	TGCGCCACCACTAGCGGGAGGAATCTGGGCACAGATACGCAGTATTTT	CATTSGRNLGTDTQYF
few	TRBV6-1	TRBJ2-7	NA	TGTGCCAGCAGTGAAGGGCCCAACTACGAGCAGTACTTC	CASSEGPNYEQYF
few	TRBV4-2	TRBJ2-5	TRBD2	TGTGCCAGCAGCCCTCCTGCTACCGCCCCAGGGACTAGCGGGAGATACCAAGAGACCCAGTACTTC	CASSPPATAPGTSGRYQETQYF
NA	TRBV30	TRBJ1-2	TRBD1	TGTGCCTGGAGTGTACTACAGGGGGCTTTCGGCTACACCTTC	CAWSVLQGAFGYTF
few	TRBV12-3/TRBV12-4	TRBJ2-7	NA	TGTGCCAGCAGCCTAGGACAGACGAAACATAAATACGAGCAGTACTTC	CASSLGQTKHKYEQYF
NA	TRBV20-1	TRBJ2-7	NA	TGCAGTGCTAGGGTAGGGGGGAGCCCGGGCTACGAGCAGTACTTC	CSARVGGSPGYEQYF
once	TRBV5-1	TRBJ2-3	NA	TGCGCCAGCACCCGCGGGACCAGCACAGATACGCAGTATTTT	CASTRGTSTDTQYF
NA	TRBV6-6	TRBJ2-7	NA	TGTGCCAGCAGCCTTACGGAGGGGCAGAAGTACTTC	CASSLTEGQKYF
NA	TRBV12-3/TRBV12-4	TRBJ2-3	NA	TGTGCCAGCAGTTTTTTCGGCCAGCGGACAGATACGCAGTATTTT	CASSFFGQRTDTQYF
few	TRBV29-1	TRBJ2-1	TRBD1	TGCAGCGCCGACAGGGACACACACAATGAGCAGTTCTTC	CSADRDTHNEQFF
few	TRBV5-1	TRBJ2-7	NA	TGCGCCAGCAGCTCGTTTGGAGCGGGCTACGAGCAGTACTTC	CASSSFGAGYEQYF
many	TRBV6-5	TRBJ2-1	NA	TGTGCCAGCAGTTACTTGGGGGAGCAGTTCTTC	CASSYLGEQFF
few	TRBV5-1	TRBJ2-7	NA	TGCGCCAGCAGCCGGGGCGCCTCCTACGAGCAGTACTTC	CASSRGASYEQYF
NA	TRBV5-1	TRBJ2-2	NA	TGCGCCAGCAGCTTGGGATTTTCCGGGGAGCTGTTTTTT	CASSLGFSGELFF